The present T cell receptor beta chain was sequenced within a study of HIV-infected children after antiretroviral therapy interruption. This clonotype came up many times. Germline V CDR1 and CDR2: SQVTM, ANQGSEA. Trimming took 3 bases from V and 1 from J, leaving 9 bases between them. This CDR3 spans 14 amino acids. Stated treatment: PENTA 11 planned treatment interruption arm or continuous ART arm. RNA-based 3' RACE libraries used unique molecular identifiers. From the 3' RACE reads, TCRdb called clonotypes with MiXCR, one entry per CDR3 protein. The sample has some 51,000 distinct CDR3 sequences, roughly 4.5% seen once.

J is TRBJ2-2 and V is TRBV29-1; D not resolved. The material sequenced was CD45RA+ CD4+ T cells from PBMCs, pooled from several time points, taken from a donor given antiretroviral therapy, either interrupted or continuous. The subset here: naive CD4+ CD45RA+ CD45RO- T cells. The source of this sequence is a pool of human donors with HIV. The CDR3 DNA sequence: TGCAGCGTTGATTTAGCAGGGAACACCGGGGAGCTGTTTTTT. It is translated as CSVDLAGNTGELFF.